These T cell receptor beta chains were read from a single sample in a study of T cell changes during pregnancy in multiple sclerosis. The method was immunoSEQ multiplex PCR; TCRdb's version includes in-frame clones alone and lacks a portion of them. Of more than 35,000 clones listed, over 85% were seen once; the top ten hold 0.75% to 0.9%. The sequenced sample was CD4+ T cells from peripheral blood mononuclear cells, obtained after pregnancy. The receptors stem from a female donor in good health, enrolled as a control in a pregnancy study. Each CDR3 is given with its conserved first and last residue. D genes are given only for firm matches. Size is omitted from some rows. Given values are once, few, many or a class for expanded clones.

DNA: TGTGCCAGCAGCTTAGTGGGACAGGGCAGAGGCTACGAGCAGTACTTC
CDR3: CASSLVGQGRGYEQYF
V: TRBV7-2
D: TRBD1
length: 16
size: once
J: TRBJ2-7

DNA: TGTGCCAGCAGCCGCGGGACTAGCGGGGCCACCCTCTCCTACGAGCAGTACTTC
CDR3: CASSRGTSGATLSYEQYF
V: TRBV11-3
D: TRBD2
length: 18
size: -
J: TRBJ2-7

DNA: TGTGCCAGCAGTGAGGCACAGGGGGCGGGCAATCAGCCCCAGCATTTT
CDR3: CASSEAQGAGNQPQHF
V: TRBV25-1
D: TRBD1
length: 16
size: -
J: TRBJ1-5

DNA: TGTGCCAGCAGCGTAGGGGCAGGGGGCGCGAACACTGAAGCTTTCTTT
CDR3: CASSVGAGGANTEAFF
V: TRBV9
D: TRBD1
length: 16
size: -
J: TRBJ1-1

DNA: TGTGCCACCAGCAGAGCCGGGACAGGGGTCTATGGCTACACCTTC
CDR3: CATSRAGTGVYGYTF
V: TRBV15
D: TRBD1
length: 15
size: -
J: TRBJ1-2

DNA: TGTGCCAGCAGCTTAGAAGGGGCGTCTGGCAATCAGCCCCAGCATTTT
CDR3: CASSLEGASGNQPQHF
V: TRBV7-2
D: -
length: 16
size: -
J: TRBJ1-5

DNA: TGTGCGACGCAAGCGGGGGGCAGCACAGATACGCAGTATTTT
CDR3: CATQAGGSTDTQYF
V: TRBV2
D: TRBD2
length: 14
size: -
J: TRBJ2-3

DNA: TGTGCCAGCAGCCCCGCCTGGGGCTCGGACACCGGGGAGCTGTTTTTT
CDR3: CASSPAWGSDTGELFF
V: TRBV11-3
D: -
length: 16
size: -
J: TRBJ2-2

DNA: TGTGCCAGCAGGGCCCGCTCTGGAAACACCATATATTTT
CDR3: CASRARSGNTIYF
V: TRBV7-8
D: -
length: 13
size: -
J: TRBJ1-3

DNA: TGTGCCAGCAGCTCTGGGGGGGGGAACTACAATGAGCAGTTCTTC
CDR3: CASSSGGGNYNEQFF
V: TRBV7-3
D: TRBD2
length: 15
size: -
J: TRBJ2-1

DNA: TGTGCCAGTAGTGCGGGTGGGGGCGGCAATCAGCCCCAGCATTTT
CDR3: CASSAGGGGNQPQHF
V: TRBV19
D: -
length: 15
size: -
J: TRBJ1-5

DNA: TGTGCCAGCAGCTTAGCGCAGGGCTTCCTCTACGAGCAGTACTTC
CDR3: CASSLAQGFLYEQYF
V: TRBV7-8
D: -
length: 15
size: -
J: TRBJ2-7

DNA: TGTGCCAGCAGCCAAGAGGGGGGTGGCGGCTATGGCTACACCTTC
CDR3: CASSQEGGGGYGYTF
V: TRBV14
D: -
length: 15
size: -
J: TRBJ1-2

DNA: TGTGCCAGTGGGCCAGGGGGTATGTGGAGGAATCAGCCCCAGCATTTT
CDR3: CASGPGGMWRNQPQHF
V: TRBV19
D: TRBD1
length: 16
size: -
J: TRBJ1-5

DNA: TGTGCCAGCAGCTTGGGTAGCGGGGGGGCGGGTATGGCAGATACGCAGTATTTT
CDR3: CASSLGSGGAGMADTQYF
V: TRBV7-2
D: TRBD2
length: 18
size: -
J: TRBJ2-3

DNA: TGTGCCAGCAGCTTTTTTTGGGGGCCGACAGGGGAGGCCTACGAGCAGTACTTC
CDR3: CASSFFWGPTGEAYEQYF
V: TRBV5-8
D: TRBD1
length: 18
size: -
J: TRBJ2-7

DNA: TGTGCCAGCAGCGTAACCGGGAGACGCACAGATACGCAGTATTTT
CDR3: CASSVTGRRTDTQYF
V: TRBV5-6
D: -
length: 15
size: few
J: TRBJ2-3

DNA: TGCGCCAGCAGCTTGGCGGCGGGTCCCAACACTGAAGCTTTCTTT
CDR3: CASSLAAGPNTEAFF
V: TRBV5-1
D: -
length: 15
size: -
J: TRBJ1-1

DNA: TGTGCCAGCAGCGCCTTCAGCGCTAACTATGGCTACACCTTC
CDR3: CASSAFSANYGYTF
V: TRBV7-9
D: -
length: 14
size: -
J: TRBJ1-2

DNA: TGTGCCAGCAGTTACTCGAGCGACGAGCAGTACTTC
CDR3: CASSYSSDEQYF
V: TRBV6-6
D: -
length: 12
size: -
J: TRBJ2-7

DNA: TGTGCCAGCAGCTTAGGCCTAGCTTTATCCGGGGAGCTGTTTTTT
CDR3: CASSLGLALSGELFF
V: TRBV7-3
D: -
length: 15
size: -
J: TRBJ2-2

DNA: TGTGCCAGCAGTGTGTTAGGACAGCACAATGAAAAACTGTTTTTT
CDR3: CASSVLGQHNEKLFF
V: TRBV2
D: -
length: 15
size: -
J: TRBJ1-4

DNA: TGTGCCAGCAGCCCCGGGGGGGCCCTCGGGCAGTACTTC
CDR3: CASSPGGALGQYF
V: TRBV28
D: TRBD2
length: 13
size: -
J: TRBJ2-7

DNA: TGTGCCAGCAGCTTAGACTCTAGCGGGAGGGCTCGCGAGCAGTACTTC
CDR3: CASSLDSSGRAREQYF
V: TRBV7-2
D: TRBD2
length: 16
size: -
J: TRBJ2-7

DNA: TGTGCCAGCAGTCCCGCGGGAGGCTCCTACAATGAGCAGTTCTTC
CDR3: CASSPAGGSYNEQFF
V: TRBV2
D: TRBD2
length: 15
size: once
J: TRBJ2-1

DNA: TGCGCCAGCAGCCCCGGCGGCAGGGGAGGAAACACCATATATTTT
CDR3: CASSPGGRGGNTIYF
V: TRBV5-1
D: -
length: 15
size: once
J: TRBJ1-3

DNA: TGCGCCAGCAGCTTGGGGCCCACCGGGACAGTGGCAGATACGCAGTATTTT
CDR3: CASSLGPTGTVADTQYF
V: TRBV5-1
D: TRBD1
length: 17
size: -
J: TRBJ2-3

DNA: TGTGCCAGCAGCTCTGACAGGGTCAATCAGCCCCAGCATTTT
CDR3: CASSSDRVNQPQHF
V: TRBV7-9
D: TRBD1
length: 14
size: -
J: TRBJ1-5

DNA: TGTGCCAGTAGTGTCTCAGGGTTGTACGAGCAGTACTTC
CDR3: CASSVSGLYEQYF
V: TRBV19
D: -
length: 13
size: once
J: TRBJ2-7